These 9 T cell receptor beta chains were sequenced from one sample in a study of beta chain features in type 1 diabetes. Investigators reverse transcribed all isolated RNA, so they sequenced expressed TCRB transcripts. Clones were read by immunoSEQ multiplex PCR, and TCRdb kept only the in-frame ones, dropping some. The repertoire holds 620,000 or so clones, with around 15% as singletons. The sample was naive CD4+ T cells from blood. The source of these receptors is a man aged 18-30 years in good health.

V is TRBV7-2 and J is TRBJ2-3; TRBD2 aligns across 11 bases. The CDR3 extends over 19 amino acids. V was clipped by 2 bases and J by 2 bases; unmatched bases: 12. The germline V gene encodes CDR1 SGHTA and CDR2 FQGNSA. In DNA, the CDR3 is TGTGCCAGCAGCTTACGCTCCTGGGGTAGCGGGAGGGACACAGATACGCAGTATTTT. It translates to CASSLRSWGSGRDTDTQYF.

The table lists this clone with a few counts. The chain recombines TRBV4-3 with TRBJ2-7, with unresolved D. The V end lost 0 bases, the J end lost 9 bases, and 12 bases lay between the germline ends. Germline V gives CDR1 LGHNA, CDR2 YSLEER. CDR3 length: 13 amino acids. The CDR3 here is CASSQETGHRQYF. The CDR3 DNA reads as TGCGCCAGCAGCCAAGAAACCGGGCACAGGCAGTACTTC.

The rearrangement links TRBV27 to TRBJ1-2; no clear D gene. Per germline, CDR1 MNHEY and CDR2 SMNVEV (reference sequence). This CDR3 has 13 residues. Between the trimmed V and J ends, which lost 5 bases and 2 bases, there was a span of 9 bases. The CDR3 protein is CASSTPENYGYTF. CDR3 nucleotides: TGTGCCAGCAGTACCCCGGAGAACTATGGCTACACCTTC.

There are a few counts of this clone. Written as DNA, the CDR3 is TGCGCCAGCAGCCAAGTCGGGACAGGGGAGTATGGCTACACCTTC. Residues: CASSQVGTGEYGYTF. The rearrangement uses TRBV4-1 and TRBJ1-2; the match to TRBD1 covers 10 bases. Trimming took 1 base from V and 5 from J; bases not matched to a gene: 4. CDR1 is MGHRA and CDR2 is YSYEKL in the germline V gene. The CDR3 extends over 15 amino acids.

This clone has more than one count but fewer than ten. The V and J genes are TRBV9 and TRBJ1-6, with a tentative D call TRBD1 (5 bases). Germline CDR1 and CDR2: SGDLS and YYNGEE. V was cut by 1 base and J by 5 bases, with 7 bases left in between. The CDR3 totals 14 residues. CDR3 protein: CASSVRGDNSPLHF. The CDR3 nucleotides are TGTGCCAGCAGCGTAAGGGGTGATAATTCACCCCTCCACTTT.

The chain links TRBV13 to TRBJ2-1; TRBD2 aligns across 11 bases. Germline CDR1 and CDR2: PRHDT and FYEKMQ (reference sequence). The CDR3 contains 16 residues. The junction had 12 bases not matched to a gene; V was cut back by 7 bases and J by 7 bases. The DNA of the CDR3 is TGTGCCAGCAAAGTCTTACTAGCGGGGGTTGGGAATGAGCAGTTCTTC. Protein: CASKVLLAGVGNEQFF.

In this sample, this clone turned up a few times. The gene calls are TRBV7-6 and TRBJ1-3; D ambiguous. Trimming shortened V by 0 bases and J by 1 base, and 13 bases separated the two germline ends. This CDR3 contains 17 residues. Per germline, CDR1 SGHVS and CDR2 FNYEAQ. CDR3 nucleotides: TGTGCCAGCAGCTTAGCCGGTACCCTAACTTCTGGAAACACCATATATTTT. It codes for CASSLAGTLTSGNTIYF.

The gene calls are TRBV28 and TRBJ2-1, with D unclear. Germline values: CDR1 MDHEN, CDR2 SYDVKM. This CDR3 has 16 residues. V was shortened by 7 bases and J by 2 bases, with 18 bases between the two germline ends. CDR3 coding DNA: TGTGCCAGCACTCATCCTTTCGGTTCTCCCTACAATGAGCAGTTCTTC. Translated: CASTHPFGSPYNEQFF.

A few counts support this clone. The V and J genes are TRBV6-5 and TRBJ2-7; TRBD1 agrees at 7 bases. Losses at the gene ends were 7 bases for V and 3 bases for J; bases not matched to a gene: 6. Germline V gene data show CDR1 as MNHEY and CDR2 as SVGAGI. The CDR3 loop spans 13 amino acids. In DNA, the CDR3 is TGTGCCAGCACCAAGACAGGGCACTACGAGCAGTACTTC. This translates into CASTKTGHYEQYF.